The following is a T cell receptor (beta chain) sequence with its context. Its antigen is not identified. This sample stems from a study of response to subunit inactivated influenza vaccine. TCRdb reanalysed the RT-PCR reads using MiXCR and keeps one entry per CDR3 protein. Here the sample spans more than 400,000 distinct CDR3 sequences, roughly 11% being singletons. Whole-study results and caveats: Authors suggested each seasonal flu vaccination may recruit only limited numbers of new T cells.

The sample was PBMCs from blood, taken roughly 47 days after vaccination. The clonotype originates from a man aged 50-59 years who received an inactivated influenza vaccine.

The CDR3 DNA reads TGCAGTGCTAGGGGCCTCGGGGACGAGCAGTACTTC. Residues: CSARGLGDEQYF. The chain is built from TRBV20-1 and TRBJ2-7, with a possible D match to TRBD2 (5 bases). Looked up from germline, CDR1 is DFQATT and CDR2 is SNEGSKA (reference sequence). There are 12 residues in the CDR3. V was cut by 3 bases and J by 5 bases, with 11 bases left in between.